The entry that follows covers one T cell receptor beta chain sequence. The antigen is unknown. CDR3 size: 16 residues. PCR involved 60 Vbeta and 13 Jbeta primers. Sequencing was performed with immunoSEQ multiplex PCR; in TCRdb, only in-frame clones are kept and a portion is missing. This table has some 120,000 clones, roughly three quarters appearing once. The entry originates in a study of cytomegalovirus exposure and HLA in healthy donors. Study-level points and caveats: Rarity marked most TCR sequences, yet some public TCRs occurred in many donors. Links to common viral pathogens appeared, in a later analysis, for several of the most significant clusters. Available immune exposure information was restricted to CMV serostatus only.

Sequencing was done on a sample of PBMCs. The chain is built from TRBV21-1 and TRBJ1-5. TRBV21-1 is a known pseudogene. The receptor's source is a woman aged 18-35 years in good health and CMV-seropositive. The DNA of the CDR3 is TGTGCCAGCAGCAATCATGCATCCCGGGGTATTCAGCCCCAGCATTTT. It codes for CASSNHASRGIQPQHF.